One T cell receptor (beta chain) is described in this entry. This CDR3 is 20 amino acids long. V shed 1 base, J shed 3 bases, and the junction held 16 bases outside the gene matches. Germline CDR1 reads SGHDN; CDR2 reads FVKESK. Authors' analysis steps: By means of reference gene primer amplification, nucleated cell counts were estimated. Repertoires were generated with immunoSEQ multiplex PCR, while TCRdb's copy carries only in-frame clones and drops some. Clone size and V and J calls were adopted from that table, with D and trimming inferred from the DNA. The sample has 150,000 to 200,000 clones; 70% to 90% are singletons. The sample comes from a study of blood T cell repertoires in COVID-19. As for the study in general: The samples span acute and convalescent COVID-19 from the United States, Italy and Spain.

This rearrangement joins TRBV14 to TRBJ2-2; 8 bases are shared with TRBD1. The source is a man between 60 and 70 years old with acute or convalescent COVID-19. Sequences were obtained from peripheral blood. CDR3 nucleotides: TGTGCCAGCAGCCAAGGATTTTCTCTCGGGAGACAGGGGCACACCGGGGAGCTGTTTTTT. Amino acid sequence: CASSQGFSLGRQGHTGELFF.